This passage covers 26 T cell receptor beta chains from one sample sequenced in a study of Ad26.COV2.S vaccination and SARS-CoV-2 variants. TCRdb's copy holds only in-frame clones and misses some; the assay was immunoSEQ multiplex PCR. This repertoire shows over 200,000 clones, 85% to 90% found once; its top ten account for about 10%. Stated treatment: approximately 18 received Ad26.COV2.S at low or high dose, single or two shots; about 5 received placebo; per-sample allocation not given. Day 63 following the first vaccine or placebo injection was when the samples were taken. The specimen was peripheral blood, collected in a trial of Ad26.COV2.S vaccine versus placebo. The receptor source for this set is a person aged 18-60 years who received the Ad26.COV2.S COVID-19 vaccine or a placebo.

This clone was detected a few times. Additional DNA sequences in this sample encode the identical CDR3. The rearrangement links TRBV7-3 to TRBJ2-2; no clear D. Germline V CDR1 and CDR2: SGHTA, FQGTGA. Trimming removed 0 bases at V and 1 base at J, with 0 bases between. The CDR3 consists of 13 residues. The chain's CDR3 is CASSLTNTGELFF. CDR3 DNA sequence: TGTGCCAGCAGCTTAACGAACACCGGGGAGCTGTTTTTT.

The rearrangement links TRBV7-3 to TRBJ2-1; 8 bases map to TRBD2. V lost 1 base to trimming and J lost 4 bases; unmatched junction nucleotides: 3. Looked up from germline, CDR1 is SGHTA and CDR2 is FQGTGA. This CDR3 spans 15 amino acids. CDR3 amino acids: CASSLRRGDYNEQFF. For the CDR3, the DNA is TGTGCCAGCAGCTTAAGGCGGGGGGATTACAATGAGCAGTTCTTC.

The rearrangement links TRBV27 to TRBJ1-5; D is possibly TRBD1 (6 bases). The CDR3 consists of 14 residues. V lost 2 bases to trimming and J lost 6 bases, with 11 bases between them. The germline CDR1 and CDR2 sequences are MNHEY and SMNVEV (reference sequence). The CDR3 loop is CASSLRTESQPQHF. CDR3 DNA sequence: TGTGCCAGCAGTTTAAGGACAGAAAGTCAGCCCCAGCATTTT.

V usage is TRBV6-1 and J usage is TRBJ2-1; 12 bases align to TRBD2. V gave up 1 base and J gave up 9 bases; unmatched junction bases: 13. Germline CDR1 MNHNS, CDR2 SASEGT. CDR3 length equals 18 residues. In DNA form, the CDR3 reads TGTGCCAGCAGTGAAGTCCTGTCTAAGCTAGCGGGAGGGAGTGAGCAGTTCTTC. It is translated as CASSEVLSKLAGGSEQFF.

The rearrangement links TRBV15 to TRBJ2-3; 14 bases are a match to TRBD2. Germline trimming cut 0 bases from V and 3 bases from J; bases unmatched to any gene: 2. CDR1 LNHNV and CDR2 YYDKDF come from the germline V gene (reference sequence). There are 17 residues in the CDR3. The CDR3 is CATSRDWTSGGTDTQYF. The CDR3 DNA reads TGTGCCACCAGCAGAGATTGGACTAGCGGGGGGACAGATACGCAGTATTTT.

The CDR3 reads CSATHGDTQYF. Written as DNA, the CDR3 is TGCAGTGCTACCCACGGAGATACGCAGTATTTT. The chain recombines TRBV20-1 with TRBJ2-3; D gene ambiguous. Germline V lookup: CDR1 DFQATT, CDR2 SNEGSKA (reference sequence). V shed 4 bases and J shed 5 bases, with 7 bases lying between them. The CDR3 sequence is 11 residues long.

The rearrangement links TRBV28 to TRBJ2-4, with 7 bases aligning to TRBD1. Germline-derived CDR1 and CDR2 are MDHEN and SYDVKM. V was pared by 7 bases and J by 2 bases, with 5 bases of the junction left unmatched. This CDR3 is built from 14 residues. CDR3 sequence (DNA): TGTGCCAGCACCCGAGGGGGCTCCAAAAACATTCAGTACTTC. Translated, it gives CASTRGGSKNIQYF.

The genes are TRBV5-6 and TRBJ2-7, with D possibly being TRBD1 (6 bases). This CDR3 comprises 15 residues. From germline, CDR1 is SGHDT and CDR2 YYEEEE. Trimming cost V 3 bases and J 3 bases, with 16 bases left between them. This chain's CDR3 is CASSSLTGDGYEQYF. Here the CDR3 DNA reads TGTGCCAGCAGCTCACTGACAGGCGACGGCTACGAGCAGTACTTC.

The chain is built from TRBV19 and TRBJ2-1, with D hard to call. Between the trimmed V and J ends, which lost 3 bases and 5 bases, there was a span of 8 bases. The germline V gene has CDR1 LNHDA and CDR2 SQIVND (reference sequence). CDR3 length: 13 residues. The CDR3: CASSIQPDNEQFF. The CDR3 nucleotides read TGTGCCAGTAGTATTCAGCCCGACAATGAGCAGTTCTTC.

This clone came up once. As DNA, the CDR3 is TGTGCCAGCAGCTCGGACAGGGCCTTCCGCTCTGGAAACACCATATATTTT. Translated: CASSSDRAFRSGNTIYF. This sequence joins TRBV5-6 and TRBJ1-3; 8 positions match TRBD1. V gave up 3 bases and J gave up 0 bases; unmatched junction bases: 8. The CDR3 is 17 amino acids. Germline CDR1 is SGHDT and CDR2 is YYEEEE. Full variable domain (remainder filled in from reference TRBV5-6 and TRBJ1-3): DAGVTQSPTHLIKTRGQQVTLRCSPKSGHDTVSWYQQALGQGPQFIFQYYEEEERQRGNFPDRFSGHQFPNYSSELNVNALLLGDSALYLCASSSDRAFRSGNTIYFGEGSWLTVV.

J is TRBJ1-2 and V is TRBV18; D is possibly TRBD1 (5 bases). Per germline, CDR1 KGHSH and CDR2 LQKENI. Trimming stripped 3 bases from V and 2 bases from J, with 13 bases between. This CDR3 contains 15 residues. CDR3 region: CASSPYAGENYGYTF. CDR3 DNA: TGTGCCAGCTCACCTTACGCGGGGGAAAACTATGGCTACACCTTC.

J is TRBJ1-1 and V is TRBV10-3; TRBD1 is a possible D gene (6 bases). Per the germline V gene, CDR1 is ENHRY and CDR2 is SYGVKD. The CDR3 spans 15 residues. Trimming took off 6 bases at V and 7 bases at J, with 21 bases between the two ends. CDR3 sequence: CAIREGGVLGNEAFF. In nucleotides, the CDR3 is TGTGCCATCAGGGAGGGGGGAGTCCTTGGCAATGAAGCTTTCTTT.

V usage is TRBV7-9 and J usage is TRBJ2-5; maybe TRBD1 (6 bases). In germline, CDR1 is SEHNR, CDR2 FQNEAQ (reference sequence). CDR3 length equals 14 residues. Trimming removed 6 bases from V and 3 bases from J, with 14 bases in between. The CDR3 DNA sequence: TGTGCCAGCAGGCAACCCGGGACAAAAGAGACCCAGTACTTC. Encoded protein: CASRQPGTKETQYF.

This clone was detected only a few times. The chain combines TRBV12-3 or TRBV12-4 with TRBJ2-7, with D perhaps TRBD2 (5 bases). CDR3 length: 12 amino acids. Trimming took off 6 bases at V and 4 bases at J, with 10 bases between the two ends. CDR3 nucleotides: TGTGCCAGCAGCGGAGGCTTGTACGAGCAGTACTTC. This translates into CASSGGLYEQYF.

This clone has more than one count but fewer than ten. Here the CDR3 reads CASRVDTEAFF. The CDR3 nucleotides are TGTGCCAGCAGAGTCGATACTGAAGCTTTCTTT. V and J are TRBV28 and TRBJ1-1, with D hard to call. V was trimmed by 6 bases and J by 5 bases, leaving 7 bases between them. The CDR3 runs 11 residues. Germline loops: CDR1 MDHEN, CDR2 SYDVKM.

The chain joins TRBV5-1 to TRBJ1-6; no clear D. The CDR3 has 13 amino acids. V lost 1 base to trimming and J lost 10 bases, with 9 bases between them. Germline V gives CDR1 SGHRS, CDR2 YFSETQ. This CDR3 reads CASSLTWVSPLHF. The CDR3 DNA is TGCGCCAGCAGCTTGACTTGGGTATCACCCCTCCACTTT.

The chain is built from TRBV6-2 or TRBV6-3 and TRBJ2-4; 10 positions match TRBD2. CDR3 length: 18 amino acids. Germline trimming cut 2 bases from V and 0 bases from J; bases unmatched to any gene: 7. Per germline, CDR1 MNHEY and CDR2 SVGEGT. The CDR3: CASSYPSGGGGAKNIQYF. In DNA, the CDR3 is TGTGCCAGCAGTTACCCTAGCGGGGGAGGGGGAGCCAAAAACATTCAGTACTTC.

The chain employs TRBV7-2 and TRBJ1-1, with no clear D. V gave up 1 base and J gave up 0 bases, with 12 bases separating them. Germline CDR1 SGHTA, CDR2 FQGNSA. The CDR3 has 16 amino acids. CDR3 amino acids: CASSLGGVHMNTEAFF. In DNA, the CDR3 is TGTGCCAGCAGCTTAGGTGGGGTTCACATGAACACTGAAGCTTTCTTT.

CDR3 DNA: TGTGCCAGCAGCTTCGGGGGGGCCCCCTCCTACGAGCAGTACTTC. The encoded protein is CASSFGGAPSYEQYF. V and J are TRBV5-4 and TRBJ2-7; 8 bases line up with TRBD2. The germline V gene has CDR1 SGHNT and CDR2 YYREEE (reference sequence). J lost 0 bases, V lost 2 bases, and 4 bases had no gene match. The CDR3 loop spans 15 amino acids.

The chain uses TRBV5-8 and TRBJ1-1, with D unclear. CDR1 is SGHTS, CDR2 YDEGEE, per germline. The CDR3 is made up of 13 amino acids. V was shortened by 0 bases and J by 11 bases, with 14 bases between the two germline ends. The CDR3 DNA reads as TGTGCCAGCAGCTTGGAATCTGTCCTTGGTGCTTTCTTT. Amino acid sequence: CASSLESVLGAFF.

The chain uses TRBV7-3 and TRBJ2-1; 10 bases are shared with TRBD2. In germline, CDR1 is SGHTA, CDR2 FQGTGA. J gave up 2 bases and V 5 bases, and 6 bases lay outside the gene matches. The CDR3 runs 16 residues. The CDR3 is CASSPVLAGAYNEQFF. CDR3 nucleotides: TGTGCCAGCAGCCCCGTCCTAGCGGGAGCCTACAATGAGCAGTTCTTC.

The chain carries TRBV9 and TRBJ2-2, with 15 bases matching TRBD2. V was pared by 2 bases and J by 5 bases, with 10 bases of the junction left unmatched. Germline V gene sequence: CDR1 SGDLS, CDR2 YYNGEE. This CDR3 spans 19 amino acids. CDR3 DNA sequence: TGTGCCAGCAGCGTCTCGGGACTAGCGGGAGGAGGTCGGACCGGGGAGCTGTTTTTT. Its translation: CASSVSGLAGGGRTGELFF.

J is TRBJ1-1 and V is TRBV3-1 (or the pseudogene TRBV3-2); 7 nucleotides agree with TRBD1. From germline, CDR1 is LGHDT and CDR2 YNNKEL (reference sequence). The V gene end was trimmed by 3 bases and the J gene end by 6 bases; junction bases not matched to a gene: 10. The CDR3 runs to 15 residues. In DNA form, the CDR3 reads TGTGCCAGCAGCCACCGGACAGGTTTAATGGCTGAAGCTTTCTTT. Its translation is CASSHRTGLMAEAFF.

The chain links TRBV28 to TRBJ2-1; tentatively, D is TRBD2 (6 bases). Germline V gives CDR1 MDHEN, CDR2 SYDVKM. Deletions cut 3 bases from V and 4 bases from J, with 10 bases between. The CDR3 is made up of 14 amino acids. The CDR3 is CASSFLGLYNEQFF. CDR3 sequence (DNA): TGTGCCAGCAGTTTCCTGGGACTGTACAATGAGCAGTTCTTC.

This clone has only one observation. The chain carries TRBV6-5 and TRBJ2-7, with TRBD2 identical over 7 bases. Per the germline V gene, CDR1 is MNHEY and CDR2 is SVGAGI. V lost 2 bases, J lost 2 bases, and 3 bases stayed unmatched. CDR3 length equals 14 residues. The CDR3 nucleotides are TGTGCCAGCAGTTACGGCGGGAGTACCTACGAGCAGTACTTC. Its translation is CASSYGGSTYEQYF.

The CDR3 sequence: CASSTGTGNTIYF. CDR3 DNA: TGTGCCAGTAGTACAGGAACTGGAAACACCATATATTTT. This chain links TRBV19 with TRBJ1-3; D gene unclear. CDR3 length: 13 amino acids. Trimming stripped 4 bases from V and 2 bases from J, with 6 bases between. CDR1 LNHDA and CDR2 SQIVND come from the germline V gene (reference sequence).